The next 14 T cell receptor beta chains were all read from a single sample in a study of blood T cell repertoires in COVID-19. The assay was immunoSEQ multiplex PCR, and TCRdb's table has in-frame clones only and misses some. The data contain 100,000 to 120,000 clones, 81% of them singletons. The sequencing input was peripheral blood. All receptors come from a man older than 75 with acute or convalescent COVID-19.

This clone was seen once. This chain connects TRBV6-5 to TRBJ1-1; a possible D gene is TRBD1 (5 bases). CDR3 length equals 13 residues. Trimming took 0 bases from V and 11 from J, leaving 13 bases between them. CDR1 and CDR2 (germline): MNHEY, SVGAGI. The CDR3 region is CASSYSGAGHAFF. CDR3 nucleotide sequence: TGTGCCAGCAGTTACTCTGGGGCAGGGCACGCTTTCTTT.

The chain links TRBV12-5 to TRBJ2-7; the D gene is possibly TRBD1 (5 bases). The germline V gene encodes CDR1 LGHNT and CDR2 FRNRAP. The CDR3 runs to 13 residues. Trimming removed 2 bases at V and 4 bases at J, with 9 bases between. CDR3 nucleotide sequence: TGTGCTAGTGGTTTGCAGGGATCATACGAGCAGTACTTC. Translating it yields CASGLQGSYEQYF.

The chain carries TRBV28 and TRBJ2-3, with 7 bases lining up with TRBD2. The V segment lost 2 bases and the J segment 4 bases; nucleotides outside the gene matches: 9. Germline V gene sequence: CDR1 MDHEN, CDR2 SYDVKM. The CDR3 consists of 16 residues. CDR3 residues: CASSLLGSGYSDTQYF. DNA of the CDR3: TGTGCCAGCAGTTTACTAGGTAGCGGGTATTCAGATACGCAGTATTTT.

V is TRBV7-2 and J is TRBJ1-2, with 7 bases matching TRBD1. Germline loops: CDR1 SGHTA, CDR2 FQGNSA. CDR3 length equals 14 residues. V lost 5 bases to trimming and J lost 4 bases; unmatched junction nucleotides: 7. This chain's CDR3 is CASSPRQGGYGYTF. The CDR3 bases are TGTGCCAGCAGCCCTAGACAGGGTGGCTATGGCTACACCTTC.

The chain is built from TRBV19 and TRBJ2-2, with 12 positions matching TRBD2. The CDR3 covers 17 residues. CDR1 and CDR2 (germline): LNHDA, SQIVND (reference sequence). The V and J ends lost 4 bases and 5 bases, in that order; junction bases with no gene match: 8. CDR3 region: CASSRETSGRRTGELFF. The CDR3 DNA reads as TGTGCCAGTAGTAGGGAAACTAGCGGGAGGAGGACCGGGGAGCTGTTTTTT.

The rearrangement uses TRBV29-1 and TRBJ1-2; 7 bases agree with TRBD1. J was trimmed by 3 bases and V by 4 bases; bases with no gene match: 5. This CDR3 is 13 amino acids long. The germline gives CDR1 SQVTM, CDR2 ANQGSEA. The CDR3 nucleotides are TGCAGCGTTGGACAGGGTAGGGACTATGGCTACACCTTC. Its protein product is CSVGQGRDYGYTF.

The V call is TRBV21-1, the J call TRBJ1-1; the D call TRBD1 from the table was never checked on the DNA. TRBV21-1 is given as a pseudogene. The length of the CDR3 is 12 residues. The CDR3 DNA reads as TGTGCCAGCAGCTCACAGGGCCCTGAAGCTTTCTTT. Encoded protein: CASSSQGPEAFF.

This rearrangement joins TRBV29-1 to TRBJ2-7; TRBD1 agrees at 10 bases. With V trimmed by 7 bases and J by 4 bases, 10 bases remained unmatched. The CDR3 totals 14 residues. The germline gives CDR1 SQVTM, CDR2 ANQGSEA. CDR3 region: CSGKTGTGVYEQYF. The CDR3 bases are TGCAGCGGCAAAACCGGGACAGGGGTGTACGAGCAGTACTTC.

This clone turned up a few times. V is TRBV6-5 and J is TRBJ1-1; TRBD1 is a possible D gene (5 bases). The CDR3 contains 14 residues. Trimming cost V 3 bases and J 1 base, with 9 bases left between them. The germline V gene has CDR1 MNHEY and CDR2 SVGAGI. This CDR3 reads CASSYRGKNTEAFF. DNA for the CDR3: TGTGCCAGCAGTTATCGGGGGAAGAACACTGAAGCTTTCTTT.

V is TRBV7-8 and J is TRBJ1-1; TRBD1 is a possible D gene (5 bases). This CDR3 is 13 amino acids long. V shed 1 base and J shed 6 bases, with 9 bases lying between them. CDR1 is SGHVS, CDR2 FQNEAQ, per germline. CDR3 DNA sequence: TGTGCCAGCAGCTTAGACAGGTGGGCTGAAGCTTTCTTT. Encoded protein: CASSLDRWAEAFF.

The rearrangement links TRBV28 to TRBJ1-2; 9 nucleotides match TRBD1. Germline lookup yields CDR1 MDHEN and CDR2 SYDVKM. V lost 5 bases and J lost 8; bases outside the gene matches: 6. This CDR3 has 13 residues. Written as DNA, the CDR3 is TGTGCCAGCAGTCTGGACAGGGGAATCGGCTACACCTTC. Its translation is CASSLDRGIGYTF.

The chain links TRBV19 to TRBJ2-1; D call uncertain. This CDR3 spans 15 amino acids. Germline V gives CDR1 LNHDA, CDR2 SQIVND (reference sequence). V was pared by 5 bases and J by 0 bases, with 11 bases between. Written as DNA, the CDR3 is TGTGCCAGTAGTTTGACGAGGAGCTCCTACAATGAGCAGTTCTTC. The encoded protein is CASSLTRSSYNEQFF.

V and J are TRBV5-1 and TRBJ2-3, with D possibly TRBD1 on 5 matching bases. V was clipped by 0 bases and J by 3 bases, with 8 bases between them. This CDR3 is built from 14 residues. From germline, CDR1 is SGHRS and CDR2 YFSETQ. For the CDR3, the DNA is TGCGCCAGCAGCTTGGCCAGGGTGACAGATACGCAGTATTTT. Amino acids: CASSLARVTDTQYF.

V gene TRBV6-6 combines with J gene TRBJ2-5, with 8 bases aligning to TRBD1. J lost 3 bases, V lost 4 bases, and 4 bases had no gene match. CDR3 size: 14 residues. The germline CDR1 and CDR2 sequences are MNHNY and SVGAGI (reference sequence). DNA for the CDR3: TGTGCCAGCAGTTCCCAACAGGGGGAAGAGACCCAGTACTTC. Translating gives CASSSQQGEETQYF.